This TCR beta chain stems from a study of T cells in localized non-small cell lung cancer. Whole-study results and caveats: Sequencing was limited to one tumor region, leaving the possibility of heterogeneity open. In adjacent lung appeared a median roughly 56 of the top 100 tumor clones.

V gave up 2 bases and J gave up 1 base, with 9 bases separating them. The CDR3 is made up of 14 amino acids. Germline V gene lookup returns CDR1 SGHRS and CDR2 YFSETQ. As to this clone: Its specificity is unknown.

The table came from immunoSEQ multiplex PCR; TCRdb's copy has only in-frame clones and leaves some out. This table holds about 59,000 clones, around 90% found once. The receptor's source is a man between 40 and 69 years old with stage I squamous cell lung carcinoma. The V and J genes are TRBV5-1 and TRBJ1-2, with D hard to call. The specimen comprised peripheral blood, sampled before any cancer treatment. The CDR3 nucleotides are TGCGCCAGCAGCTTCTCGACGGATAACTATGGCTACACCTTC. Translation gives CASSFSTDNYGYTF.